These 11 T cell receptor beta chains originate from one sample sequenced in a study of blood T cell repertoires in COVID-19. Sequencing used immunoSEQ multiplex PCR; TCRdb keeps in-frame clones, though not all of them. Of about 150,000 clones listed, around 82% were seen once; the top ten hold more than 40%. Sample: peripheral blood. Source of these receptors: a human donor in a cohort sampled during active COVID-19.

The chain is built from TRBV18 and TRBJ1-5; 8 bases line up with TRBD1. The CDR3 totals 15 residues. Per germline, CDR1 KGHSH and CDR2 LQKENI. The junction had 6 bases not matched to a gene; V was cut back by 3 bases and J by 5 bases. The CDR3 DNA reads TGTGCCAGCTCACCGGGGGACAGGCCTTATCAGCCCCAGCATTTT. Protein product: CASSPGDRPYQPQHF.

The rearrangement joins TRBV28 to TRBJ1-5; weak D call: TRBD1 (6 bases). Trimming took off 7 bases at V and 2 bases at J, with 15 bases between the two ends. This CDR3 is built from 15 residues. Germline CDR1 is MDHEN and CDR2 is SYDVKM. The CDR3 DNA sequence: TGTGCCAGCAAGGGGGGGGGTGCGGGCAATCAGCCCCAGCATTTT. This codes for CASKGGGAGNQPQHF.

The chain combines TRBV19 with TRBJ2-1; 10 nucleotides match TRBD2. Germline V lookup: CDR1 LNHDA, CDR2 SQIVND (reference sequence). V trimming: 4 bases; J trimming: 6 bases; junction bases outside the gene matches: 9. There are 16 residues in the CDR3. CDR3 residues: CASSTPGTSVINEQFF. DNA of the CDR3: TGTGCCAGTAGTACCCCCGGGACTAGCGTTATCAATGAGCAGTTCTTC.

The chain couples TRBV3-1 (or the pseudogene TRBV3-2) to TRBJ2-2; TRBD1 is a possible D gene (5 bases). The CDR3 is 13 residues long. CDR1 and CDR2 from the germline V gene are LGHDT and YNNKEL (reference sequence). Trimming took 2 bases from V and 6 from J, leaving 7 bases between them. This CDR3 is CASSQQGAGELFF. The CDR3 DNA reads TGTGCCAGCAGCCAACAGGGCGCCGGGGAGCTGTTTTTT.

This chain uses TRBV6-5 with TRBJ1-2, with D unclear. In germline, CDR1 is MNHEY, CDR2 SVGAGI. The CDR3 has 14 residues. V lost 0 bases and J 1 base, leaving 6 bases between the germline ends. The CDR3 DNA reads TGTGCCAGCAGTTACTCGGTCAGTAACTATGGCTACACCTTC. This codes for CASSYSVSNYGYTF.

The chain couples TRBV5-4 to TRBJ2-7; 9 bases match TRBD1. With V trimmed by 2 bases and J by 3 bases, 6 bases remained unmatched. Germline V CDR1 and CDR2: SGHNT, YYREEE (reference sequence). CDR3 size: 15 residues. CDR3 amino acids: CASSFGTGLVYEQYF. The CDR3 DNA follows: TGTGCCAGCAGCTTTGGGACAGGGCTAGTCTACGAGCAGTACTTC.

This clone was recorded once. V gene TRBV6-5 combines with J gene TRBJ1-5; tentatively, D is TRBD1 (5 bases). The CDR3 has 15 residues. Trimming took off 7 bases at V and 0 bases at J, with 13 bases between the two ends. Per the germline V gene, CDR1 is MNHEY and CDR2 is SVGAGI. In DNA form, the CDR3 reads TGTGCCAGCAACAGAGACAGTTATAGCAATCAGCCCCAGCATTTT. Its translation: CASNRDSYSNQPQHF.

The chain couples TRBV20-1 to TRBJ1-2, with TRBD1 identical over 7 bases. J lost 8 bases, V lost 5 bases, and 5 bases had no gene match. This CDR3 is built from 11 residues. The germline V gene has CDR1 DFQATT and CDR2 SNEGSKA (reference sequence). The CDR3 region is CSAGRQGGYTF. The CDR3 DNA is TGCAGTGCTGGCCGACAGGGCGGCTACACCTTC.

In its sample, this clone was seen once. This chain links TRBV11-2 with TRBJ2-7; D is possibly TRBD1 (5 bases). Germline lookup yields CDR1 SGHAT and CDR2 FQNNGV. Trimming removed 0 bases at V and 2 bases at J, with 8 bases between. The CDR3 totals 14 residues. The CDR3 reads CASSLDPRAYEQYV. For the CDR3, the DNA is TGTGCCAGCAGCTTAGATCCCAGGGCCTACGAGCAGTACGTC.

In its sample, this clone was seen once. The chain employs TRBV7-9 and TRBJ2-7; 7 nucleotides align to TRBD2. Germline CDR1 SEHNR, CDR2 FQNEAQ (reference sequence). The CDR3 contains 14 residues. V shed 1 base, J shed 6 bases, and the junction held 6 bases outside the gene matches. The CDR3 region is CASSLGAGRVEQYF. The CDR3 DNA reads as TGTGCCAGCAGCTTAGGCGCGGGGAGGGTCGAGCAGTACTTC.

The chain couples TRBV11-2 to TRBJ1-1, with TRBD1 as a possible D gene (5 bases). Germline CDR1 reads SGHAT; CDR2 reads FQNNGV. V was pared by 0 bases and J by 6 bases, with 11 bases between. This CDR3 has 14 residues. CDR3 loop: CASSLENRKAEAFF. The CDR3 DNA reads TGTGCCAGCAGCTTAGAGAACAGGAAGGCTGAAGCTTTCTTT. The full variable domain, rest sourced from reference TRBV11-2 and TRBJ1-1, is EAGVAQSPRYKIIEKRQSVAFWCNPISGHATLYWYQQILGQGPKLLIQFQNNGVVDDSQLPKDRFSAERLKGVDSTLKIQPAKLEDSAVYLCASSLENRKAEAFFGQGTRLTVV.